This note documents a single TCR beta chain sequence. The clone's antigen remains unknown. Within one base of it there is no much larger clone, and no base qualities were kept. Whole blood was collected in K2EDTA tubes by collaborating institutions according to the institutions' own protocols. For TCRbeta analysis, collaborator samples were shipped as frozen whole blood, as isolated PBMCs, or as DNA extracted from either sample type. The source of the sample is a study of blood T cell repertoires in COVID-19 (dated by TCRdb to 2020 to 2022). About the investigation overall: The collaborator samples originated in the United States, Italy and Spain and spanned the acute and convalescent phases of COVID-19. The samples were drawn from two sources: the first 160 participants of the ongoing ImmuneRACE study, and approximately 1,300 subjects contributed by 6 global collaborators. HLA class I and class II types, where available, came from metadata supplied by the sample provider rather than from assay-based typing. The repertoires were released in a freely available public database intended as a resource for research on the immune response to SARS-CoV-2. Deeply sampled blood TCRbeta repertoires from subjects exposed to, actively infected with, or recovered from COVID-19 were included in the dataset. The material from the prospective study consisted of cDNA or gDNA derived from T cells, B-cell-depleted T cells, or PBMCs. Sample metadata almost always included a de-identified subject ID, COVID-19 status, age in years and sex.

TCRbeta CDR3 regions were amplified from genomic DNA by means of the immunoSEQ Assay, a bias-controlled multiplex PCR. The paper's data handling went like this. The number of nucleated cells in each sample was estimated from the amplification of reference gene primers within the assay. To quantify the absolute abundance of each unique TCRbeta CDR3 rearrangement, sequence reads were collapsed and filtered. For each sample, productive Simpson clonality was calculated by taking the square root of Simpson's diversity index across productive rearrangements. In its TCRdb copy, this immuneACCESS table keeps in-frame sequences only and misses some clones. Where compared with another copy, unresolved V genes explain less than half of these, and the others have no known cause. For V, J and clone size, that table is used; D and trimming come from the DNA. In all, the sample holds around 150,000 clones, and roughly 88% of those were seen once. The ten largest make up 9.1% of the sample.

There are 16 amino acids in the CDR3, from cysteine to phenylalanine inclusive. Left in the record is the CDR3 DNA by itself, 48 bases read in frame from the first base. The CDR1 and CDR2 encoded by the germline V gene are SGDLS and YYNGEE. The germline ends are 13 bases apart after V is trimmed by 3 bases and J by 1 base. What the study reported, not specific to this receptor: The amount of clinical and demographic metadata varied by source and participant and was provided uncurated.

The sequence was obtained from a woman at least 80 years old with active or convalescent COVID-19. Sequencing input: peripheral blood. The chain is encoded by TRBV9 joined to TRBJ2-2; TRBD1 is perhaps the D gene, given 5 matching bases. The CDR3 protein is CASSGVPGQNTGELFF. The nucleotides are TGTGCCAGCAGCGGCGTGCCCGGACAGAACACCGGGGAGCTGTTTTTT.